The next 10 T cell receptor beta chains were all read from a single sample in a study of somatic mutations in cytotoxic T cells in rheumatoid arthritis. Profiling relied on immunoSEQ multiplex PCR, and the TCRdb table lists in-frame clones only, not all of them. The sample contains 2,000 to 3,000 clones, about three quarters of which appear only once. The source material was CD8+ T cells sorted from blood. These receptors all stem from a man aged 70 or older with rheumatoid arthritis.

The rearrangement uses TRBV5-1 and TRBJ2-3; TRBD1 might be the D (6 bases). Germline CDR1 and CDR2: SGHRS and YFSETQ. The CDR3 is 13 amino acids. With 5 bases removed from V and 4 bases from J, the gap between germline ends came to 11 bases. CDR3 sequence (DNA): TGCGCCAGCAGGGTACCAGGGGCAGATACGCAGTATTTT. Amino acid sequence: CASRVPGADTQYF.

This chain links TRBV6-5 with TRBJ2-3; unclear D gene. V was shortened by 0 bases and J by 2 bases, with 9 bases between the two germline ends. Germline CDR1 and CDR2: MNHEY and SVGAGI. The CDR3 is 15 residues long. Written as DNA, the CDR3 is TGTGCCAGCAGTTACTCCGCGGATCCCACAGATACGCAGTATTTT. It specifies CASSYSADPTDTQYF.

The chain carries TRBV9 and TRBJ2-1; the D is unclear. Trimming shortened V by 0 bases and J by 3 bases, and 7 bases separated the two germline ends. Per the germline V gene, CDR1 is SGDLS and CDR2 is YYNGEE. CDR3 length: 14 amino acids. CDR3 sequence (DNA): TGTGCCAGCAGCGTAGGAGGATTCTACAATGAGCAGTTCTTC. Residues: CASSVGGFYNEQFF.

The chain employs TRBV6-1 and TRBJ2-3; 7 bases align to TRBD2. Germline values: CDR1 MNHNS, CDR2 SASEGT. The CDR3 extends over 14 amino acids. After removal of 2 bases from V and 5 bases from J, the junction contained 4 bases not matched to a gene. CDR3 sequence (DNA): TGTGCCAGCAGTGAACTAGGGAGGGGAGATACGCAGTATTTT. This encodes CASSELGRGDTQYF.

The sample holds a few counts of this clone. The gene calls are TRBV5-1 and TRBJ2-1, with D tentatively TRBD2 (5 bases). V gave up 4 bases and J gave up 13 bases, with 12 bases separating them. The CDR3 spans 11 residues. The germline V gene encodes CDR1 SGHRS and CDR2 YFSETQ. CDR3 bases: TGCGCCAGCAGCGACTGGGCGGGCCAGTTCTTC. Its protein product is CASSDWAGQFF.

This clone was counted only a few times. This chain links TRBV13 with TRBJ1-2; 7 bases fit TRBD1. The germline V gene encodes CDR1 PRHDT and CDR2 FYEKMQ (reference sequence). With V trimmed by 5 bases and J by 1 base, 4 bases remained unmatched. This CDR3 comprises 14 residues. The CDR3 coding sequence is TGTGCCAGCAGCAGAGGGGGCCTTAACTATGGCTACACCTTC. The encoded protein is CASSRGGLNYGYTF.

The chain employs TRBV4-1 and TRBJ2-7, with 9 bases that match TRBD1. This CDR3 is 14 amino acids long. Germline V gives CDR1 MGHRA, CDR2 YSYEKL. Trimming took 8 bases from V and 1 from J; bases not matched to a gene: 6. In nucleotides, the CDR3 is TGCGCCAGCCGTCAGGACAGGGGTTCCTACGAGCAGTACTTC. Protein sequence: CASRQDRGSYEQYF.

This clone was counted a few times. This rearrangement joins TRBV10-2 to TRBJ2-1; 8 nucleotides match TRBD2. Germline V gene lookup returns CDR1 WSHSY and CDR2 SAAADI. CDR3 length equals 14 residues. Germline trimming cut 11 bases from V and 7 bases from J; bases unmatched to any gene: 13. The CDR3 here is CAAQIAGNRNEQFF. The CDR3 DNA reads as TGCGCCGCCCAAATAGCGGGAAATAGAAATGAGCAGTTCTTC.

The V and J genes are TRBV19 and TRBJ2-7; possible D gene TRBD1, 6 bases. V was cut by 5 bases and J by 2 bases, with 16 bases left in between. CDR3 length: 15 residues. Per the germline V gene, CDR1 is LNHDA and CDR2 is SQIVND (reference sequence). The CDR3 is CASSLREQGAYEQYF. In nucleotides, the CDR3 is TGTGCCAGTAGTTTGAGGGAACAGGGCGCCTACGAGCAGTACTTC. The variable domain in full, with the rest retrieved from reference TRBV19 and TRBJ2-7, is DGGITQSPKYLFRKEGQNVTLSCEQNLNHDAMYWYRQDPGQGLRLIYYSQIVNDFQKGDIAEGYSVSREKKESFPLTVTSAQKNPTAFYLCASSLREQGAYEQYFGPGTRLTVT.

Turning to this clone: One end of the junction does not line up with germline, which may come from a read error. This chain links TRBV6-5 with TRBJ2-7; D may be TRBD1 (6 bases). The germline V gene encodes CDR1 MNHEY and CDR2 SVGAGI. This CDR3 spans 14 amino acids. The CDR3: CAISEQGSSYEQYF. The CDR3 nucleotides read TGTGCCATCAGTGAGCAGGGGAGCTCCTACGAGCAGTACTTC.